This TCR beta chain was captured in a study of blood T cells in healthy people across ages. Study outcomes and limitations: When one million T cells were used, diversity estimates were thought to be underestimates. Unsorted PBMC input precluded a conclusive naive versus antigen-experienced comparison.

Ten milliliters of peripheral blood were drawn from each donor. A remark on this clonotype: Its target is unknown.

For the second PCR, which ran for roughly 6 to 12 cycles, a sample-barcoded 5' primer and a J-beta primer mix were used. Per sample, CDR3-containing paired-end reads numbered at least 2.5 million. From the 5' RACE reads, TCRdb called clonotypes with MiXCR, one entry per CDR3 protein. The data hold about 830,000 distinct CDR3 sequences, with roughly 60% observed a single time. This CDR3 spans 13 amino acids. V shed 2 bases and J 12 bases; nucleotides not matched to a gene: 8. The germline CDR1 and CDR2 sequences are MNHNS and SASEGT. This clonotype was obtained from a man aged 30 to 39 in good health. The J gene is TRBJ1-1, the V gene TRBV6-1, with 8 positions matching TRBD1. The sequenced sample was blood. The CDR3 protein is CASSEQDRARTFF. For the CDR3, the DNA is TGTGCCAGCAGTGAACAGGACAGGGCGAGAACTTTCTTT.